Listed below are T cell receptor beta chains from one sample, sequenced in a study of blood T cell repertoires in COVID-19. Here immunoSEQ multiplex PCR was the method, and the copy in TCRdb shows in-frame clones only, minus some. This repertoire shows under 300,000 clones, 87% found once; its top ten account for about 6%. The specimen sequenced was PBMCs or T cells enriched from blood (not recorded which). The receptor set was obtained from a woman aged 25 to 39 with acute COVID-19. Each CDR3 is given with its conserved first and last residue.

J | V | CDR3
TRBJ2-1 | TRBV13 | CASSLNGRAENEQFF
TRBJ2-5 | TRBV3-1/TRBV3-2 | CASSQGTSGVHQETQYF
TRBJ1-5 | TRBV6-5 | CASSYRANQPQHF
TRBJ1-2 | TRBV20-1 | CSASPTGDYGYTF
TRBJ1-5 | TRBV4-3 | CASSQDREEGAQPQHF
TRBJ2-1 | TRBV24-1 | CAAHGRSSYNEQFF
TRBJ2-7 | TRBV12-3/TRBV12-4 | CASRGGRF
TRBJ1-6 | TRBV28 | CASSFEDRDASPLHF
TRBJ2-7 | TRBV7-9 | CASSSPVDSGTYEQYF
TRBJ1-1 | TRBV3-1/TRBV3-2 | CASSQAQNTEAFF
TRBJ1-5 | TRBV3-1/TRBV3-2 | CASSRTGGGQPQHF
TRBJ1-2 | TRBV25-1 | CASSESGQGRGYTF
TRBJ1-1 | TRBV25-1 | CASSDPQVGTEAFF
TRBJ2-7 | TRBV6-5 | CASSRESGYEQYF
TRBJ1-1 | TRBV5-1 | CASTGALSAEAFF
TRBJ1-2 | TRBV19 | CASSLKQGLYGYTF
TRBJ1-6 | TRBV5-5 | CASTRGGDINSPLHF
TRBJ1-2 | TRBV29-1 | CSVEVGDGYTF
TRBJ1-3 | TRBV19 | CASSPDRDSRNTIYF
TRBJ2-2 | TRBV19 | CATNTPGLAGGGELFF
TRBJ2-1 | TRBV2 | CASSETLALSYNEQFF
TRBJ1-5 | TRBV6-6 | CASSYGRRQVLGPQHF
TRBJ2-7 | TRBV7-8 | CASSLVTAYEQYF
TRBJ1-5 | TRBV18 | CASSPTRGLSNQPQHF
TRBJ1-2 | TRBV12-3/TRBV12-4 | CASSFGTGHGYTF
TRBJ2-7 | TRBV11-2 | CASSAGEAVEQYF
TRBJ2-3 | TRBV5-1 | CASSPHPTILSTDTQYF
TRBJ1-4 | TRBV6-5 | CASRQGRAEKLFF
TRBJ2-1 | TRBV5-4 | CASSSAGRTYNEQFF
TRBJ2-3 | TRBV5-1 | CASTTVPLAGGTDTQYF
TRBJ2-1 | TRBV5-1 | CASSLTSGSWNEQFF
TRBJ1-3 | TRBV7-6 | CASSFGFRDRIGNTIYF
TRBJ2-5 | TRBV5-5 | CATTDRAPGFQETQYF
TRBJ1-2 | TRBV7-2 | CASSSKPVGQDYGYTF
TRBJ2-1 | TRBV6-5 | CASRPSGTYNEQFF
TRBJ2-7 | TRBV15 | CATSRGSGNVQIGEQYF
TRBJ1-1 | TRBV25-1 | CASRGETGSNTEAFF
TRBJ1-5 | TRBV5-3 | CARSQNRGLYSNQPQHF
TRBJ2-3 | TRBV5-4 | CASSLGGTGGVDTQYF
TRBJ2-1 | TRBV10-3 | CAISESTSGEQFF
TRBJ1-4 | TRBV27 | CASGPRSGGGEKLFF
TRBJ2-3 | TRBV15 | CATSNLPRWVDTQYF
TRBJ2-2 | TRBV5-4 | CASRGGEAGELFF
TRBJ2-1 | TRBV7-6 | CASSKGLAGIYEQFF
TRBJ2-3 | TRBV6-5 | CASSYGTGNTDTQYF
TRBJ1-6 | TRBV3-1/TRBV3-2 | CASSQGEYDNSPLHF
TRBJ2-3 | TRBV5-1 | CASTQGSSGDTQYF
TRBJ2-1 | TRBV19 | CASSTPGTGSYNEQFF
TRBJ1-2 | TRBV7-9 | CASSLGGDGNYGYTF
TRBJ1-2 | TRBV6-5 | CASRPTGTTYGYTF
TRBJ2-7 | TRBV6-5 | CASSYSRRSYEQYF
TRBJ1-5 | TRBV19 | CASSQDSLNQPQHF
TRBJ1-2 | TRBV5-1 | CASSFQRQTATDGYTF
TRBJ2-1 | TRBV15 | CATSGWDRSLYNEQFF
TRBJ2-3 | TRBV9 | CASSGTSKDTQYF